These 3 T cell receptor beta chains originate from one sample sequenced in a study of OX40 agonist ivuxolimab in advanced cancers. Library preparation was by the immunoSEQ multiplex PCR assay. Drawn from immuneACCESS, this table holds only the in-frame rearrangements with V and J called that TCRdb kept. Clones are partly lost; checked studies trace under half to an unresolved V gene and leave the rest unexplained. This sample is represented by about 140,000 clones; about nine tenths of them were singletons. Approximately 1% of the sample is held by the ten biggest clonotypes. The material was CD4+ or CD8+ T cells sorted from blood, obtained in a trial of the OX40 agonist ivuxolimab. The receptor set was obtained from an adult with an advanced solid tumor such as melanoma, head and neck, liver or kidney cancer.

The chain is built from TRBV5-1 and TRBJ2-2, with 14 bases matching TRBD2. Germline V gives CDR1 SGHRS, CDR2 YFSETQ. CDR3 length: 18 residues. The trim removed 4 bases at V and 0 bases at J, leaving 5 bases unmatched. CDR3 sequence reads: CASSLRLAGGPNTGELFF. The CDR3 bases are TGCGCCAGCAGCCTACGACTAGCGGGAGGGCCGAACACCGGGGAGCTGTTTTTT.

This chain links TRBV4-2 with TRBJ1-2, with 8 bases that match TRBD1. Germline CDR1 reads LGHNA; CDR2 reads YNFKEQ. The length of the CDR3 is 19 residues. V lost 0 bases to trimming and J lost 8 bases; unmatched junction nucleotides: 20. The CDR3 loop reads CASSQESHLGTGGGRGYTF. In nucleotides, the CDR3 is TGTGCCAGCAGCCAAGAAAGTCATCTGGGAACAGGGGGAGGACGCGGCTACACCTTC.

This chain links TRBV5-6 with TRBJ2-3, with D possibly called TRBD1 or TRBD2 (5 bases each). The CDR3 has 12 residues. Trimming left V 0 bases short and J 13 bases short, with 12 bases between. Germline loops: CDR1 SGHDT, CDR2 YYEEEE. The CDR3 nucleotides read TGTGCCAGCAGCTTGGGAGGGGCGAATAAGTATTTT. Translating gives CASSLGGANKYF.